The 19 T cell receptor beta chains presented below share a single source sample, sequenced in a study of OX40 agonist ivuxolimab in advanced cancers. Here immunoSEQ multiplex PCR was the method, and the copy in TCRdb shows in-frame clones only, minus some. The data contain 80,000 to 85,000 clones, 84% of them seen just once; the ten biggest clones take up more than 6%. The sequences come from CD4+ or CD8+ T cells sorted from blood, collected in a trial of the OX40 agonist ivuxolimab. These receptors all stem from an adult with an advanced solid tumor such as melanoma, head and neck, liver or kidney cancer.

A note on this clone: At one end the junction does not follow the germline gene, possibly because of a read error. The chain is built from TRBV4-1 and TRBJ2-2; D call uncertain. The CDR3 contains 14 residues. Looked up from germline, CDR1 is MGHRA and CDR2 is YSYEKL. CDR3 sequence (DNA): TGCGTCAGCAGCCGGGCCACCAACACCGGGGAGCTGTTTTTT. Translation gives CVSSRATNTGELFF.

This clone has a handful of counts. The chain employs TRBV18 and TRBJ2-2; 13 bases line up with TRBD2. Germline CDR1 reads KGHSH; CDR2 reads LQKENI. The V segment lost 3 bases and the J segment 4 bases; nucleotides outside the gene matches: 8. The CDR3 length is 18 residues. DNA of the CDR3: TGTGCCAGCTCACCGCCGGGACTAGCGGGGTCGGGCACCGGGGAGCTGTTTTTT. Its translation is CASSPPGLAGSGTGELFF. Using reference TRBV18 and TRBJ2-2 for the parts outside the CDR3, the full variable domain is NAGVMQNPRHLVRRRGQEARLRCSPMKGHSHVYWYRQLPEEGLKFMVYLQKENIIDESGMPKERFSAEFPKEGPSILRIQQVVRGDSAAYFCASSPPGLAGSGTGELFFGEGSRLTVL.

The table lists this clone with a count of one. CDR3 in DNA: TGTGCCAGCAGTTTTGGGCTGCTGAACACTGAAGCTTTCTTT. The encoded protein is CASSFGLLNTEAFF. The J gene is TRBJ1-1, the V gene TRBV27; no firm D call. Between the trimmed V and J ends, which lost 3 bases and 0 bases, there was a span of 8 bases. This CDR3 has 14 residues. Germline V gene sequence: CDR1 MNHEY, CDR2 SMNVEV (reference sequence).

The V and J genes are TRBV29-1 and TRBJ2-1; 11 bases are shared with TRBD2. The CDR3 is 16 amino acids. V was pared by 4 bases and J by 9 bases, with 14 bases of the junction left unmatched. Germline loops: CDR1 SQVTM, CDR2 ANQGSEA. CDR3 DNA sequence: TGCAGCGTTGGAGTGCGTCTAGCGGGGGGCCGTTTTGAGCAGTTCTTC. This codes for CSVGVRLAGGRFEQFF.

This sequence joins TRBV4-1 and TRBJ2-6; the D gene could be TRBD1 or TRBD2 (6 bases each). The CDR3 contains 18 residues. Germline V gene sequence: CDR1 MGHRA, CDR2 YSYEKL. V was pared by 2 bases and J by 0 bases, with 14 bases between. The CDR3 sequence is CASSQFRGRGSGANVLTF. CDR3 nucleotides: TGCGCCAGCAGCCAATTCCGGGGGCGAGGCTCTGGGGCCAACGTCCTGACTTTC.

This clone was counted only a few times. This rearrangement joins TRBV11-1 to TRBJ2-7, with D tentatively TRBD2 (5 bases). The V end was cut by 3 bases, the J end by 9 bases, with 15 bases between. This CDR3 is built from 13 residues. The germline CDR1 and CDR2 sequences are SGHAT and FQDESV (reference sequence). In nucleotides, the CDR3 is TGTGCCAGCAGCTTGAAAGGAGGACGGGGGCAGTACTTC. This encodes CASSLKGGRGQYF.

The chain combines TRBV9 with TRBJ2-7, with 12 bases lining up with TRBD2. V dropped 3 bases and J dropped 6; count of bases not matched to a gene: 1. The CDR3 consists of 13 residues. Germline V gene lookup returns CDR1 SGDLS and CDR2 YYNGEE. The CDR3, as DNA: TGTGCCAGCAGCGCGGGACTAGCGGGCGAGCAGTACTTC. Its protein is CASSAGLAGEQYF.

This clone was observed a few times. The V gene is TRBV28, the J gene TRBJ1-5; TRBD1 matches at 9 bases. The V gene end was trimmed by 8 bases and the J gene end by 7 bases; junction bases not matched to a gene: 6. The CDR3 length is 13 residues. Germline CDR1 reads MDHEN; CDR2 reads SYDVKM. The CDR3 nucleotides read TGTGCCAGCTGGGGACAGGGATGGCAGCCCCAGCATTTT. Its translation: CASWGQGWQPQHF.

The chain is built from TRBV10-2 and TRBJ2-3; 8 bases align to TRBD1. The germline gives CDR1 WSHSY, CDR2 SAAADI. Unmatched junction bases numbered 4, after V lost 5 bases and J lost 0 bases. The CDR3 is 15 residues long. The CDR3 bases are TGCGCCAGCAGTAAGGGACAGGATAGCACAGATACGCAGTATTTT. Protein sequence: CASSKGQDSTDTQYF.

The CDR3 loop is CASSQVHPTNEKLFF. The CDR3 DNA sequence: TGCGCCAGCAGCCAGGTTCATCCAACTAATGAAAAACTGTTTTTT. The chain joins TRBV4-1 to TRBJ1-4; no firm D call. Germline V gene data show CDR1 as MGHRA and CDR2 as YSYEKL. This CDR3 comprises 15 residues. Trimming removed 3 bases at V and 0 bases at J, with 8 bases between.

This chain joins TRBV7-2 and TRBJ2-5, with 9 bases aligning to TRBD2. Trimming took 5 bases from V and 1 from J; bases not matched to a gene: 2. CDR1 is SGHTA, CDR2 FQGNSA, per germline. The CDR3 is 14 amino acids. CDR3 DNA sequence: TGTGCCAGCAGCCCTAGCGGGGCCCAAGAGACCCAGTACTTC. It translates to CASSPSGAQETQYF. The full variable domain, rest sourced from reference TRBV7-2 and TRBJ2-5, is GAGVSQSPSNKVTEKGKDVELRCDPISGHTALYWYRQSLGQGLEFLIYFQGNSAPDKSGLPSDRFSAERTGGSVSTLTIQRTQQEDSAVYLCASSPSGAQETQYFGPGTRLLVL.

By frequency in the sample, this clone is medium-sized. The rearrangement links TRBV15 to TRBJ2-7; D not resolved. The CDR3 runs 13 residues. Germline V gene data show CDR1 as LNHNV and CDR2 as YYDKDF (reference sequence). V lost 0 bases, J lost 7 bases, and 10 bases lay in between. CDR3 amino acids: CATSREIGWEQYF. DNA of the CDR3: TGTGCCACCAGCAGAGAGATTGGGTGGGAGCAGTACTTC.

The V gene is TRBV7-8, the J gene TRBJ2-5; no firm D call. TRBJ2-7 explains the end of the DNA better; the J call may be wrong. Germline V gene sequence: CDR1 SGHVS, CDR2 FQNEAQ. The CDR3 runs to 11 residues. The CDR3 reads CASSLTYEQYF. Here the CDR3 DNA reads TGTGCCAGCAGCTTAACCTACGAGCAGTACTTC.

The chain uses TRBV18 and TRBJ2-7, with 7 bases aligning to TRBD1. The CDR3 has 14 amino acids. Per the germline V gene, CDR1 is KGHSH and CDR2 is LQKENI. After removal of 5 bases from V and 3 bases from J, the junction contained 7 bases not matched to a gene. The CDR3 DNA is TGTGCCAGCTCATATAGACAGGGAGTCTACGAGCAGTACTTC. This translates into CASSYRQGVYEQYF.

The chain employs TRBV10-3 and TRBJ2-1; TRBD2 matches 8 bases. The CDR3 contains 14 residues. The V segment lost 6 bases and the J segment 1 base; nucleotides outside the gene matches: 2. Germline V gene data show CDR1 as ENHRY and CDR2 as SYGVKD. The CDR3 region has the DNA TGTGCCATCAGACTAGCGGAGTCCTACAATGAGCAGTTCTTC. Translation gives CAIRLAESYNEQFF.

This chain joins TRBV28 and TRBJ1-2; the D gene is possibly TRBD1 (6 bases). The length of the CDR3 is 14 residues. Germline values: CDR1 MDHEN, CDR2 SYDVKM. With 5 bases removed from V and 5 bases from J, the gap between germline ends came to 15 bases. The DNA for the CDR3 is TGTGCCAGCAGTCCGCAGGGGAATATTTATGGCTACACCTTC. This sequence encodes CASSPQGNIYGYTF.

The chain has TRBV4-1 and TRBJ2-5; the match to TRBD2 covers 11 bases. This CDR3 is 16 amino acids long. Germline V gene sequence: CDR1 MGHRA, CDR2 YSYEKL. Unmatched junction bases numbered 9, after V lost 4 bases and J lost 5 bases. CDR3 in amino acids: CASSRGLAGGGETQYF. In nucleotides, the CDR3 is TGCGCCAGCAGCCGGGGGCTAGCGGGGGGCGGTGAGACCCAGTACTTC.

The chain uses TRBV11-3 and TRBJ2-4, with 7 nucleotides matching TRBD2. Per the germline V gene, CDR1 is SGHNT and CDR2 is YENEEA. The CDR3 is 16 residues long. V lost 5 bases and J lost 1; bases outside the gene matches: 8. As DNA, the CDR3 is TGTGCCAGCAGCCCCTCCGCGGGGGATGCCAAAAACATTCAGTACTTC. This gives the protein CASSPSAGDAKNIQYF.

V gene TRBV5-6 combines with J gene TRBJ2-5; TRBD2 might be the D (6 bases). The germline CDR1 and CDR2 sequences are SGHDT and YYEEEE. This CDR3 has 16 residues. V dropped 6 bases and J dropped 1 base, with 19 bases sitting between them. CDR3 in amino acids: CASTQPIDSGQETQYF. In nucleotides, the CDR3 is TGTGCCAGCACCCAGCCCATCGATAGCGGCCAAGAGACCCAGTACTTC.